The source of this TCR beta chain is a study of shared clonotypes between healthy human individuals (dated by TCRdb to the early 2020s). Regarding the complete study: The cohort included a few men and a couple of women between 18 and 49 years of age. Per donor, three plates each were used for CD4 naive and CD4 memory, two for CD8 naive, and one for CD8 memory. To estimate repertoire size and how much clonotypes are shared between individuals, the study performed deep sequencing of blood TCR repertoires from about five healthy adults. To increase sequencing depth and limit assay-specific biases, different laboratories used diverse techniques to prepare libraries and sequence TCR repertoires. Each donor's leukapheresis produced roughly between roughly 0.85 and 9 billion PBMCs.

Using the deep immunoSEQ assay, multiplex PCR amplified TCR CDR3 regions from genomic DNA. Genomic DNA extracted from each cell subset was distributed evenly over all wells of several immunoSEQ 96-well plates, and each plate served as one replicate. Each replicate PCR for sorted subsets received approximately 220 ng genomic DNA, equal to tens of thousands of T cell genomes. Purified libraries were quantified with a Qubit 3.0 fluorometer, sized on a Bioanalyzer 2100, and re-quantified with the KAPA Library Quantification kit. Every immunoSEQ 96-well plate was sequenced on a separate single-read 150-cycle Illumina NextSeq 550 flow cell. The original methods were these. Because only junctional sequences without quality scores were contained in the immunoSEQ output, filtering matching that applied to full-length reads could not be performed. To assign V/J genes and CDR3, sequences were annotated against IMGT germline references using PyIR, a Python wrapper for IgBLAST v1.9. Reads were filtered out if the reads had weak V/J assignments (E-value above 1e-6), no CDR3, stop codons, out-of-frame junctions, or ambiguous translated residues. A V3J clonotype was defined by an identical inferred V gene, J gene, and CDR3 amino acid sequence. To compute the percentage overlap between repertoires, the number of shared unique clonotypes was divided by the size of the smaller repertoire. Three approaches were used to assess repertoire richness: RTK rarefaction, the Chao1 estimator, and Recon v2.1 estimates of unobserved clonotypes. Generation probabilities were computed with OLGA for all TCRbeta clonotypes obtained by the gDNA method from several donors. This immuneACCESS table, as held by TCRdb, lists in-frame sequences with V and J called but not all clones. Of the missing ones, under half trace to an unresolved V gene in checked studies; the others have no known cause. V and J calls and clone size are those listed in that table; D and trimming were worked out from the DNA. The sample table records over a million clones; 98% of these occur just once. About 0.4% of the sample is in the top ten clones.

For this clone: Its antigen is unknown. Qualities for individual bases were not recorded, and no much larger clone is one base off.

The donors were healthy, HIV-negative adults with no recently reported acute infections or vaccinations. Only Caucasian adults living in Nashville, Tennessee, USA were represented among the donors. CD4+ T cells were enriched through magnetic negative selection, after which naive cells were positively selected on CD45RA and the remaining negative fraction served as the memory subset. Blood was collected by leukapheresis, and PBMCs were isolated by Ficoll-Histopaque density gradient centrifugation and then cryopreserved in liquid nitrogen vapor phase. Analytical flow cytometry was used to check the purity and quantity of every magnetically sorted T cell population. Genomic DNA was isolated from every sorted fraction and measured by UV absorbance on a Nanodrop 2000c. What the research found in general, with its limitations: Sampling was limited to blood, and TCR repertoires in tissue likely differ from TCR repertoires in blood. Across four donors, about 4.5% of naive CD4, around 3.3% of naive CD8, about 2.3% of memory CD4, and 0.4% of memory CD8 clonotypes were shared. The small number of donors limited the genetic and exposure-history diversity represented. Rarefaction of sorted-subset datasets indicated incomplete sequencing despite the large sequencing depth. Higher generation probabilities were observed for clonotypes shared by all four sorted-subset donors than for non-shared clonotypes. Pairwise subsampling indicated that sequencing depth was expected to affect the degree of clonotype sharing among donors. Larger estimated clonotype richness was generally found for naive subsets than for memory subsets.

The CDR3 covers 11 residues, taking in both the cysteine and the phenylalanine. Only the CDR3 DNA is retained, 33 bases long and in frame from the first base. Here V drops 6 bases and J drops 7 bases, and the junction holds 0 bases not matched to any gene. The germline V gene sets CDR1 to SQVTM and CDR2 to ANQGSEA. Input material: naive CD4+ T cells sorted from blood. The cell subset or site label, read with the paper, signifies: CD45RA+ positively selected. The chain is assembled from TRBV29-1 and TRBJ1-4, and 9 junctional nucleotides match TRBD1. The sequence was obtained from a man aged 30 to 45 in good health. The DNA sequence follows: TGCAGCGTGGACAGGGGTGAAAAACTGTTTTTT. Translated, this is CSVDRGEKLFF.